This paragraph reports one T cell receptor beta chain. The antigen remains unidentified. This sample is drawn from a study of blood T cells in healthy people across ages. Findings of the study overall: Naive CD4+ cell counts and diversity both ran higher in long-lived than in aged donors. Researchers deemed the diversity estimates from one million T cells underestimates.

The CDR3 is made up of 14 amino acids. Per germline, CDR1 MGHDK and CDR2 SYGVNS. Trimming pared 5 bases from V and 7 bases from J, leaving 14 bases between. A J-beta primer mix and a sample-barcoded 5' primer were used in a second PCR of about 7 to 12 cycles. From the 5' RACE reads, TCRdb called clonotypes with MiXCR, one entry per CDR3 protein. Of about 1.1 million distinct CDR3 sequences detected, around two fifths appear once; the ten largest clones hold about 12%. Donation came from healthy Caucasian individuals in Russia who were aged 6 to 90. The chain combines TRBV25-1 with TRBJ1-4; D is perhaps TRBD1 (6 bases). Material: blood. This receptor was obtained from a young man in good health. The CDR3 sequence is CASSQPTGFEKLFF. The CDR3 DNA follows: TGTGCCAGCAGTCAACCGACAGGTTTTGAAAAACTGTTTTTT.